This T cell receptor beta chain was sequenced during a study of breast tumors, draining lymph nodes, adjacent tissues. The study, taken as a whole, reports: Data only fit, rather than demonstrated, lymph node origin of most tumor T cells. Tumors had less TCR diversity than lymph nodes, more than nontumor tissue. Compared with basal-like, luminal-like tumors shared significantly more repertoire with nontumor tissue.

Samples came from axillary lymph nodes draining the breast cancer. By share of the sample, this clonotype is medium-sized. What it recognizes is unknown. Germline CDR1 is ENHRY and CDR2 is SYGVKD. CDR3 size: 13 residues. Trimming removed 8 bases from V and 7 bases from J, with 12 bases in between. TCRdb analysed the multiplex PCR reads with MiXCR anew, one entry per CDR3 protein. This sample has around 130,000 distinct CDR3 sequences, with 15% to 20% found just once. The TCR was taken from a female donor with breast cancer. Some clones in this sample may be carry-over from other donors' samples. The J gene is TRBJ1-6, the V gene TRBV10-3; maybe TRBD1 (5 bases). The sequencing sample was made of axillary lymph node tissue. The CDR3 loop is CAIGDGENSPLHF. CDR3 DNA: TGTGCCATCGGGGACGGGGAAAATTCACCCCTCCACTTT.